Sequencing of this T cell receptor (beta chain) was carried out in a study of cytomegalovirus exposure and HLA in healthy donors. Overall study findings and caveats: The study listed roughly 150 cytomegalovirus-associated TCR beta chains. A later analysis found common viral pathogens apparently linked to several of the most significant clusters.

The PCR used 60 Vbeta and 13 Jbeta primers. Here immunoSEQ multiplex PCR was the method, and the copy in TCRdb shows in-frame clones only, minus some. The sample yields some 150,000 clones, about four fifths seen once. V gave up 1 base and J gave up 1 base, with 5 bases separating them. The CDR3 contains 13 residues. Germline CDR1 reads LGHNA; CDR2 reads YSLEER. Concerning this clone: As yet, its antigen is unknown.

The sequence came from a man aged 30 to 45 in good health and CMV-seronegative. V gene TRBV4-3 combines with J gene TRBJ2-7; D remains unclear. Sequencing input: PBMCs. The CDR3 DNA sequence: TGCGCCAGCAGCCAAGGGCCGTCCTACGAGCAGTACTTC. Its translation: CASSQGPSYEQYF.